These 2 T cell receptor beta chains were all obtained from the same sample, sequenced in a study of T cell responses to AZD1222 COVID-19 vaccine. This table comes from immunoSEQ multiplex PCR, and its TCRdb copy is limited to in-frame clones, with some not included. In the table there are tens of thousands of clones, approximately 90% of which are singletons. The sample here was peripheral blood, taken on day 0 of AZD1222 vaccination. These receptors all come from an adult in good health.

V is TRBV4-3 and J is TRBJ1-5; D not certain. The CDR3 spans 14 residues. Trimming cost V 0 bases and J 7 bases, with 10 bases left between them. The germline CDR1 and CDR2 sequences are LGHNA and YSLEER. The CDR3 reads CASSQDPTGQPQHF. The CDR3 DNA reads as TGCGCCAGCAGCCAAGATCCTACCGGGCAGCCCCAGCATTTT.

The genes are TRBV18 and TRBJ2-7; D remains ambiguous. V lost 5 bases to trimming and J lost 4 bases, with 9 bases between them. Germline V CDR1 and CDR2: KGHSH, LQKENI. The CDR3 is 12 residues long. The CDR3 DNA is TGTGCCAGCTCATCATCGGGTTACGAGCAGTACTTC. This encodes CASSSSGYEQYF.